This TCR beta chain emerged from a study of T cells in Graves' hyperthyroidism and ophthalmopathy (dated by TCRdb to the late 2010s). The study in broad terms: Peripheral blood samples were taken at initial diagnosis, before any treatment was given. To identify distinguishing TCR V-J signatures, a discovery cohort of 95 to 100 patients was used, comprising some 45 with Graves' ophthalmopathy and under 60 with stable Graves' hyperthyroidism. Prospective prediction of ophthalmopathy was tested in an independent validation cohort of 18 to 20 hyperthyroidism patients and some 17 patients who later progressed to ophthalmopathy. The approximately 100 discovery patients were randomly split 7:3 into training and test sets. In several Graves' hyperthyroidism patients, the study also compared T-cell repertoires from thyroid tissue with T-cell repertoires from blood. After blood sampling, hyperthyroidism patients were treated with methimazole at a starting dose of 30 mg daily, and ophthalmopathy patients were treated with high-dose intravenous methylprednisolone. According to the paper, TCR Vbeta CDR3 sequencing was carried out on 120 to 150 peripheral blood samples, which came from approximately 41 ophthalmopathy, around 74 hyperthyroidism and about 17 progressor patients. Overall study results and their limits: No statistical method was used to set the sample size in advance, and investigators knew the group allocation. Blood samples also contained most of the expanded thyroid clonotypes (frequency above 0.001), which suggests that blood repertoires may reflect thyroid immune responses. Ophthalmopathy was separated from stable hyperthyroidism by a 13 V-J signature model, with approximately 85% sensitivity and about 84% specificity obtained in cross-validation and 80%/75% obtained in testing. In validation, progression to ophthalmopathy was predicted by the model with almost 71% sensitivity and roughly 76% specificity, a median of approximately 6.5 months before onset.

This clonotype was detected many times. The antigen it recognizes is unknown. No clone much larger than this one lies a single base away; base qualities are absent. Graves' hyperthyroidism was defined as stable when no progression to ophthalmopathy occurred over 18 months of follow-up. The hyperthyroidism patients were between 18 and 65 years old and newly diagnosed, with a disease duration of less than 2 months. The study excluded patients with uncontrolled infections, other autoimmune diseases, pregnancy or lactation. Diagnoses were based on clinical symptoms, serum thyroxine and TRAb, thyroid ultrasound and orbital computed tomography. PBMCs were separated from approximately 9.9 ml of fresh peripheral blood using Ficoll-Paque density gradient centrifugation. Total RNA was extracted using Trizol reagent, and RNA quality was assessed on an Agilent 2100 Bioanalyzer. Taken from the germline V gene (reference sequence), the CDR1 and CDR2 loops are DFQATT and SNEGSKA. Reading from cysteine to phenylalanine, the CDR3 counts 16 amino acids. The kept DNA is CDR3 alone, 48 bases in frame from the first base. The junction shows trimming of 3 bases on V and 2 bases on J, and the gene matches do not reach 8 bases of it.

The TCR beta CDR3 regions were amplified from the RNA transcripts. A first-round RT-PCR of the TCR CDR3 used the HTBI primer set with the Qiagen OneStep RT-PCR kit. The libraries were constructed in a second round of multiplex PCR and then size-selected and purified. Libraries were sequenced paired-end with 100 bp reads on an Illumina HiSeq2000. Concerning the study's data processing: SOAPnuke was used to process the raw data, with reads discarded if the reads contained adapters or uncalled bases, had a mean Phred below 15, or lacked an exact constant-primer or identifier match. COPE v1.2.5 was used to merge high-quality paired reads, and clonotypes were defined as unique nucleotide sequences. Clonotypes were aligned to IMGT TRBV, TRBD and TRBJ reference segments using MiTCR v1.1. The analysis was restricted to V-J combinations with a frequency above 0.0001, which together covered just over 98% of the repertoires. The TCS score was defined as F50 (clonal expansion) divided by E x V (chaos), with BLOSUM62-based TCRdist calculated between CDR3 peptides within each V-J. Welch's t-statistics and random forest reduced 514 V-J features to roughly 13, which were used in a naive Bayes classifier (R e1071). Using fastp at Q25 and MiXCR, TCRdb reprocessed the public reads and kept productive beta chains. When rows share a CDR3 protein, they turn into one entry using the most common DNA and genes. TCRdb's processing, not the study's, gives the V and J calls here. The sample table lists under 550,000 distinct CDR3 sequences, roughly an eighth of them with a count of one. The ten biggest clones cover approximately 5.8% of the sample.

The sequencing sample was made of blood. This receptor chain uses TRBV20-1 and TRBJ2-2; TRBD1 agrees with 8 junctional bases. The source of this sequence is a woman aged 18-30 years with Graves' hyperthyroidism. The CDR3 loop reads CSASTKGQGNTGELFF. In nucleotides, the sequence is TGCAGTGCTAGCACGAAAGGACAGGGAAACACCGGGGAGCTGTTTTTT.